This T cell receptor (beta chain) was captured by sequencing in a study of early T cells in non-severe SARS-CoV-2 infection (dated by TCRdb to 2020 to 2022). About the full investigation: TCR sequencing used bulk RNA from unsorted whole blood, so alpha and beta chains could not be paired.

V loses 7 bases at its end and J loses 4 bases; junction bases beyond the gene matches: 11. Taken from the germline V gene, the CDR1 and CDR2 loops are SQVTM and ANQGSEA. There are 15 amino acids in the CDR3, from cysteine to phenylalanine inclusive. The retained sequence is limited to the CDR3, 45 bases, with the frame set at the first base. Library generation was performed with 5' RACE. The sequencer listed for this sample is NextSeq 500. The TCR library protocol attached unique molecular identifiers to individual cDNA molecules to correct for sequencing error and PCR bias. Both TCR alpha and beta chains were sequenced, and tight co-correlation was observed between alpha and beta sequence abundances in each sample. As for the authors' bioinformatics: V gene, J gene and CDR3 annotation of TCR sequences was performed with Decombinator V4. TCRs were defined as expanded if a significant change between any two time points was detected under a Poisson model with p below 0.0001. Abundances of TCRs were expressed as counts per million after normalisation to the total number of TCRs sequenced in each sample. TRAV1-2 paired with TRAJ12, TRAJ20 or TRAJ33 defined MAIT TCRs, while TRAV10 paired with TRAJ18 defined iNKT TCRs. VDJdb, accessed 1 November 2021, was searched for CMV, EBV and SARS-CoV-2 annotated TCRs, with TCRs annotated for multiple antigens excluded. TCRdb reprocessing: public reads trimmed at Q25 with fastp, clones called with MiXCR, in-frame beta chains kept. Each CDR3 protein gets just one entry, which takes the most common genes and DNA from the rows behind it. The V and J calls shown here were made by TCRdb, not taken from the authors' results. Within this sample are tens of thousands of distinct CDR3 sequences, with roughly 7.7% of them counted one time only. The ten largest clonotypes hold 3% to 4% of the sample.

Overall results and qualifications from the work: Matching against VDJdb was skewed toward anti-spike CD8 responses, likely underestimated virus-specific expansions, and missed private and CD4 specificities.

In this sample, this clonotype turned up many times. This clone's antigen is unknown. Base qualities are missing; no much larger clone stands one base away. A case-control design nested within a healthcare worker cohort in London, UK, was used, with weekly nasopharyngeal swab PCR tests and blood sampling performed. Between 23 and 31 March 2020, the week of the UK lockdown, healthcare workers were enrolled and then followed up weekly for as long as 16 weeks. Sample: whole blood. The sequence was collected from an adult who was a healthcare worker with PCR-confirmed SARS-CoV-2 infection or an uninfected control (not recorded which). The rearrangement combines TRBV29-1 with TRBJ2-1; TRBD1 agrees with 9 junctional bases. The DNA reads TGCAGCGGGAAGAAGGGACAGGGTATTTACAATGAGCAGTTCTTC. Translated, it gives CSGKKGQGIYNEQFF.